These T cell receptor beta chains were read from a single sample in a study of blood T cells in healthy people across ages. Each CDR3 protein is one row after TCRdb ran MiXCR on the 5' RACE reads. The data show 600,000 to 800,000 distinct CDR3 sequences, around 21% seen once. The sequenced sample was blood. The origin of the receptors is a man between 65 and 85 years old in good health. Each CDR3 is given with its conserved first and last residue. Each record gives: V gene, clone size, D gene, J gene, CDR3 protein, CDR3 DNA. D genes are given only for firm matches. Size tells how often a clone was seen (once, few, many) or the class of an expanded clone, and some rows leave it out.

V: TRBV5-1; size: many; D: TRBD1; J: TRBJ2-5; CDR3: CASSSGTGGVETQYF; DNA: TGCGCCAGCAGCTCCGGGACAGGGGGTGTGGAGACCCAGTACTTC
V: TRBV28; size: -; D: TRBD2; J: TRBJ2-1; CDR3: CASLGRGLAGVGEQFF; DNA: TGTGCCAGTCTAGGTAGAGGACTAGCGGGAGTAGGTGAGCAGTTCTTC
V: TRBV7-2; size: -; D: TRBD1; J: TRBJ1-2; CDR3: CASSLGGQGFYGYTF; DNA: TGTGCCAGCAGCTTAGGAGGACAGGGATTCTATGGCTACACCTTC
V: TRBV3-1; size: many; D: -; J: TRBJ1-5; CDR3: CASSQDGSNQPQHF; DNA: TGTGCCAGCAGCCAAGATGGGTCGAATCAGCCCCAGCATTTT
V: TRBV7-8; size: -; D: TRBD1; J: TRBJ1-1; CDR3: CASSLPGQLNTEAFF; DNA: TGTGCCAGCAGCTTACCGGGACAGTTGAACACTGAAGCTTTCTTT
V: TRBV12-3/TRBV12-4; size: few; D: -; J: TRBJ2-7; CDR3: CASRPSSSYEQYF; DNA: TGTGCCAGCAGACCTTCTAGCAGCTACGAGCAGTACTTC
V: TRBV4-1; size: -; D: -; J: TRBJ1-1; CDR3: CASSQVWGEETEAFF; DNA: TGCGCCAGCAGCCAAGTTTGGGGAGAAGAAACTGAAGCTTTCTTT
V: TRBV7-9; size: -; D: -; J: TRBJ2-5; CDR3: CASSSVAVQETQYF; DNA: TGTGCCAGCAGCTCGGTAGCGGTCCAAGAGACCCAGTACTTC
V: TRBV5-1; size: -; D: -; J: TRBJ2-7; CDR3: CASSFLRDGYEQYF; DNA: TGCGCCAGCAGCTTTCTCCGGGACGGCTACGAGCAGTACTTC
V: TRBV10-3; size: -; D: -; J: TRBJ2-1; CDR3: CAISGKEGMDEQFF; DNA: TGTGCCATCAGTGGCAAGGAGGGCATGGATGAGCAGTTCTTC
V: TRBV14; size: few; D: -; J: TRBJ2-3; CDR3: CASSQAPRQGGTDTQYF; DNA: TGCGCCAGCAGCCAAGCTCCCAGACAAGGCGGAACAGATACGCAGTATTTT
V: TRBV5-4; size: few; D: -; J: TRBJ2-5; CDR3: CASSLDPEQETQYF; DNA: TGTGCCAGCAGCTTGGACCCGGAGCAAGAGACCCAGTACTTC
V: TRBV29-1; size: -; D: TRBD2; J: TRBJ2-1; CDR3: CSVCPAGNYNEQFF; DNA: TGCAGCGTTTGTCCAGCGGGAAACTACAATGAGCAGTTCTTC
V: TRBV27; size: many; D: -; J: TRBJ2-7; CDR3: CASSLRGGEQYF; DNA: TGTGCCAGCAGTCTCAGGGGAGGCGAGCAGTACTTC
V: TRBV20-1; size: few; D: -; J: TRBJ2-3; CDR3: CSAQGGFTQYF; DNA: TGCAGTGCCCAAGGGGGTTTTACGCAGTATTTT
V: TRBV7-2; size: few; D: TRBD1; J: TRBJ2-7; CDR3: CASSLGGQEYYEQYF; DNA: TGTGCCAGCAGCTTAGGGGGACAGGAGTATTACGAGCAGTACTTC
V: TRBV29-1; size: few; D: -; J: TRBJ2-3; CDR3: CSVVAATDTQYF; DNA: TGCAGCGTTGTAGCGGCCACAGATACGCAGTATTTT
V: TRBV9; size: -; D: TRBD2; J: TRBJ2-1; CDR3: CASSVGLARIDEQFF; DNA: TGTGCCAGCAGCGTAGGACTAGCGAGGATAGATGAGCAGTTCTTC
V: TRBV11-2; size: -; D: -; J: TRBJ2-3; CDR3: CASSLVIDTQYF; DNA: TGTGCCAGCAGCTTAGTAATAGATACGCAGTATTTT
V: TRBV7-3; size: once; D: -; J: TRBJ2-3; CDR3: CASSPNPAADTQYF; DNA: TGTGCCAGCAGCCCAAATCCAGCGGCAGATACGCAGTATTTT
V: TRBV2; size: -; D: -; J: TRBJ2-3; CDR3: CASSESPGTDTQYF; DNA: TGTGCCAGCAGTGAAAGTCCGGGAACAGATACGCAGTATTTT
V: TRBV28; size: few; D: TRBD2; J: TRBJ2-7; CDR3: CASSPTGTSGRYEQYF; DNA: TGTGCCAGCAGTCCAACTGGGACTAGCGGGAGGTACGAGCAGTACTTC
V: TRBV7-6; size: -; D: -; J: TRBJ1-1; CDR3: CASSAMPPRENTEAFF; DNA: TGTGCCAGCAGCGCCATGCCACCCCGGGAAAACACTGAAGCTTTCTTT
V: TRBV28; size: few; D: -; J: TRBJ2-4; CDR3: CASSLSPGHTKNIQYF; DNA: TGTGCCAGCAGTTTGAGTCCGGGGCATACCAAAAACATTCAGTACTTC
V: TRBV11-2; size: -; D: -; J: TRBJ2-5; CDR3: CASSLIRGRQETQYF; DNA: TGTGCCAGCAGCTTAATCAGGGGAAGGCAAGAGACCCAGTACTTC
V: TRBV29-1; size: few; D: -; J: TRBJ2-1; CDR3: CSVDRGAEQFF; DNA: TGCAGCGTTGACAGGGGGGCTGAGCAGTTCTTC
V: TRBV6-2/TRBV6-3; size: few; D: -; J: TRBJ2-7; CDR3: CASSLKRGSSYEQYF; DNA: TGTGCCAGCAGTTTGAAGAGAGGGAGCTCCTACGAGCAGTACTTC
V: TRBV7-9; size: few; D: -; J: TRBJ2-1; CDR3: CASSRAGEQFF; DNA: TGTGCCAGCAGCCGAGCAGGCGAGCAGTTCTTC
V: TRBV20-1; size: few; D: -; J: TRBJ1-1; CDR3: CSARDWGGHTEAFF; DNA: TGCAGTGCTAGAGATTGGGGGGGGCACACTGAAGCTTTCTTT
V: TRBV5-1; size: few; D: TRBD1; J: TRBJ2-5; CDR3: CASSPLGTGGETQYF; DNA: TGCGCCAGCAGCCCGCTTGGGACAGGGGGAGAGACCCAGTACTTC
V: TRBV7-8; size: -; D: -; J: TRBJ2-7; CDR3: CASSLVEGPYEQYF; DNA: TGTGCCAGCAGCTTAGTGGAAGGGCCCTACGAGCAGTACTTC
V: TRBV18; size: -; D: -; J: TRBJ2-1; CDR3: CASSPPDGSSYNEQFF; DNA: TGTGCCAGCTCACCACCTGACGGAAGCTCCTACAATGAGCAGTTCTTC
V: TRBV6-2/TRBV6-3; size: -; D: -; J: TRBJ1-2; CDR3: CASSERFYGYTF; DNA: TGTGCCAGCTCCGAGCGGTTCTATGGCTACACCTTC
V: TRBV12-3/TRBV12-4; size: -; D: TRBD1; J: TRBJ1-1; CDR3: CASSYSGTGYEAFF; DNA: TGTGCCAGCAGTTACTCCGGGACAGGGTATGAAGCTTTCTTT
V: TRBV5-6; size: -; D: TRBD1; J: TRBJ2-7; CDR3: CASSFYSGQSSYGQYF; DNA: TGTGCCAGCAGCTTTTATTCGGGACAGAGCTCCTACGGGCAGTACTTC
V: TRBV2; size: few; D: -; J: TRBJ2-5; CDR3: CASTTTAGPETQYF; DNA: TGTGCCAGCACGACCACCGCTGGTCCGGAGACCCAGTACTTC
V: TRBV10-2; size: few; D: -; J: TRBJ2-5; CDR3: CAGETQYF; DNA: TGCGCCGGGGAGACCCAGTACTTC
V: TRBV12-3/TRBV12-4; size: -; D: TRBD2; J: TRBJ2-3; CDR3: CASAHGRRSTDAQYF; DNA: TGTGCCAGCGCCCACGGGAGGCGTAGCACAGATGCGCAGTATTTT
V: TRBV29-1; size: many; D: TRBD1; J: TRBJ1-4; CDR3: CSVGDRREKLFF; DNA: TGCAGCGTTGGGGACAGGCGTGAAAAACTGTTTTTT
V: TRBV11-3; size: -; D: -; J: TRBJ2-1; CDR3: CASSFVGVGEQFF; DNA: TGTGCCAGCAGCTTCGTGGGAGTGGGTGAGCAGTTCTTC
V: TRBV7-2; size: -; D: TRBD2; J: TRBJ2-7; CDR3: CASSLQSAGGFYEQYF; DNA: TGTGCCAGCAGCTTACAGTCCGCGGGAGGGTTCTACGAGCAGTACTTC
V: TRBV5-6; size: -; D: -; J: TRBJ2-3; CDR3: CASSLIGQGADTQYF; DNA: TGTGCCAGCAGCTTGATTGGGCAGGGTGCAGATACGCAGTATTTT
V: TRBV20-1; size: -; D: -; J: TRBJ2-1; CDR3: CSARDQRSGSEQFF; DNA: TGCAGTGCTAGAGATCAGCGGTCTGGCAGTGAGCAGTTCTTC
V: TRBV6-5; size: -; D: -; J: TRBJ2-7; CDR3: CATSRANYEQYF; DNA: TGTGCCACCAGCCGGGCCAACTACGAGCAGTACTTC
V: TRBV7-2; size: -; D: -; J: TRBJ2-5; CDR3: CASSAAKGQETQYF; DNA: TGTGCCAGCAGCGCCGCGAAGGGGCAAGAGACCCAGTACTTC
V: TRBV3-1; size: few; D: -; J: TRBJ2-5; CDR3: CASSQDPGATQETQYF; DNA: TGTGCCAGCAGCCAAGATCCGGGGGCGACCCAAGAGACCCAGTACTTC
V: TRBV28; size: -; D: -; J: TRBJ2-7; CDR3: CASSLSGAGPDEQYF; DNA: TGTGCCAGCAGTTTATCCGGGGCAGGTCCCGACGAGCAGTACTTC
V: TRBV10-1; size: few; D: -; J: TRBJ2-5; CDR3: CASNPGGGQPQETQYF; DNA: TGCGCCAGCAACCCGGGTGGAGGACAACCCCAAGAGACCCAGTACTTC
V: TRBV6-2/TRBV6-3; size: few; D: TRBD2; J: TRBJ2-3; CDR3: CASETSGSSGDTQYF; DNA: TGTGCCAGCGAGACTAGCGGGAGTTCAGGAGATACGCAGTATTTT
V: TRBV5-1; size: few; D: -; J: TRBJ2-6; CDR3: CASSLEQGVSGANVLTF; DNA: TGCGCCAGCAGCTTGGAACAGGGAGTCTCTGGGGCCAACGTCCTGACTTTC
V: TRBV27; size: few; D: TRBD1; J: TRBJ2-1; CDR3: CASRYRGAYNEQFF; DNA: TGTGCCAGCAGGTACAGGGGTGCCTACAATGAGCAGTTCTTC